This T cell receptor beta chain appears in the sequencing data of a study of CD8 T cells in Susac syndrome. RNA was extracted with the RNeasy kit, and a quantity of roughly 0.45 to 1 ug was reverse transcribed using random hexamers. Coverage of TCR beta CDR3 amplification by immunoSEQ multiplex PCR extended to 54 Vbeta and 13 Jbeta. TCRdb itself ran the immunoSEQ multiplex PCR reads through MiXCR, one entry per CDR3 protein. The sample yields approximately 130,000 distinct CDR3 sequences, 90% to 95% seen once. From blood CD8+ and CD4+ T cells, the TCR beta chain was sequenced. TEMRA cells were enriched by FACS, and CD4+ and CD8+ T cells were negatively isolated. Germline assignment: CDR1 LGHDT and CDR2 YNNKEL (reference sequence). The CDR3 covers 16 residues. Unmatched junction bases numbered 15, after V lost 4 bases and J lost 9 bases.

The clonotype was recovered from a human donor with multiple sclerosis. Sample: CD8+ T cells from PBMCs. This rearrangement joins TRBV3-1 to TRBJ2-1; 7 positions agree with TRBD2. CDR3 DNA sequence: TGTGCCAGCAGCCCAATATCAGGCGGGGGAGGCTTTGAGCAGTTCTTC. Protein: CASSPISGGGGFEQFF.